A single TCR beta chain is shown here with its context. Its antigen is not identified. Profiled with immunoSEQ multiplex PCR; TCRdb holds only in-frame clones, not every one. Of about 26,000 clones listed, 60% to 80% are singletons. This CDR3 is 16 amino acids long. Germline CDR1 reads SGHRS; CDR2 reads YFSETQ. Germline trimming cut 5 bases from V and 5 bases from J; bases unmatched to any gene: 12. The data stem from a study of CD4 T cells in relation to SARS-CoV-2 and coronaviruses. About the research overall: ViraFEST: approximately 10-day antigen culture of PBMCs, then TCR beta CDR3 sequencing. Controls used an HIV-1 Nef peptide pool or no peptide.

Before the COVID-19 pandemic, during about 2010-2018, CD4+ T cells were taken from unexposed donors. Isolation of CD4+ T cells took place after less than twelve days in culture. Each well had two million PBMCs in around 5.3% human AB serum with IL-2. The study, taken as a whole, reports: Samples before the pandemic and after infection were not matched within any donor.

This chain uses TRBV5-1 with TRBJ1-1, with TRBD1 matching 10 bases. The receptor was isolated from a human donor in good health. The sequenced sample was CD4+ T cells from PBMCs, cultured in vitro. DNA of the CDR3: TGCGCCAGCAGTTCTCAGACAGGGGGCCTTAGGACTGAAGCTTTCTTT. Translated: CASSSQTGGLRTEAFF. The full variable domain, in which reference TRBV5-1 and TRBJ1-1 provide the parts outside the CDR3, is KAGVTQTPRYLIKTRGQQVTLSCSPISGHRSVSWYQQTPGQGLQFLFEYFSETQRNKGNFPGRFSGRQFSNSRSEMNVSTLELGDSALYLCASSSQTGGLRTEAFFGQGTRLTVV.